The 14 T cell receptor beta chains in this list originate from one sample, sequenced in a study of blood T cell repertoires in COVID-19. This table comes from immunoSEQ multiplex PCR, and its TCRdb copy is limited to in-frame clones, with some not included. The sample holds fewer than 45,000 clones, around nine tenths seen once. Sequencing used peripheral blood. These receptors all stem from a human donor in a cohort sampled during active COVID-19.

This clone showed up just once. This rearrangement joins TRBV2 to TRBJ2-3; 11 nucleotides align to TRBD2. The CDR3 length is 16 residues. Germline trimming cut 1 base from V and 3 bases from J; bases unmatched to any gene: 3. Germline V lookup: CDR1 SNHLY, CDR2 FYNNEI. This CDR3 is CASSEGSGGGTDTQYF. For the CDR3, the DNA is TGTGCCAGCAGTGAAGGTAGCGGGGGGGGTACAGATACGCAGTATTTT. Full variable domain (outside the CDR3, taken from reference TRBV2 and TRBJ2-3): EPEVTQTPSHQVTQMGQEVILRCVPISNHLYFYWYRQILGQKVEFLVSFYNNEISEKSEIFDDQFSVERPDGSNFTLKIRSTKLEDSAMYFCASSEGSGGGTDTQYFGPGTRLTVL.

This chain joins TRBV30 and TRBJ1-1; D not resolved. The V end lost 3 bases, the J end lost 5 bases, and 10 bases lay between the germline ends. This CDR3 region has 12 residues. Looked up from germline, CDR1 is GTSNPN and CDR2 is SVGIG (reference sequence). This CDR3 reads CAWSGVRTEAFF. The CDR3 DNA reads TGTGCCTGGAGCGGGGTTCGGACTGAAGCTTTCTTT.

The rearrangement joins TRBV4-3 to TRBJ2-1; a weak D match, TRBD2 (5 bases). The CDR3 spans 14 residues. V lost 1 base to trimming and J lost 8 bases, with 12 bases between them. CDR1 is LGHNA, CDR2 YSLEER, per germline. The CDR3, as DNA: TGCGCCAGCAGCCAAGCTGTTACTAGGGATGAGCAGTTCTTC. The encoded protein is CASSQAVTRDEQFF.

The chain carries TRBV19 and TRBJ1-1; TRBD1 aligns across 7 bases. V lost 3 bases to trimming and J lost 4 bases; unmatched junction nucleotides: 8. Germline assignment: CDR1 LNHDA and CDR2 SQIVND (reference sequence). The CDR3 extends over 15 amino acids. The CDR3 spells CASSIEGGAGTEAFF. CDR3 coding DNA: TGTGCCAGTAGTATTGAAGGGGGCGCGGGCACTGAAGCTTTCTTT.

V is TRBV10-3 and J is TRBJ2-5, with 12 bases matching TRBD2. CDR3 size: 18 residues. Germline lookup yields CDR1 ENHRY and CDR2 SYGVKD. V gave up 2 bases and J gave up 2 bases; unmatched junction bases: 9. This CDR3 is CAISEGRGLAGAQETQYF. The CDR3 DNA is TGTGCCATCAGTGAGGGAAGGGGACTAGCGGGCGCACAAGAGACCCAGTACTTC.

The chain employs TRBV11-3 and TRBJ1-6, with D possibly being TRBD1 (5 bases). This CDR3 has 14 amino acids. Trimming cost V 2 bases and J 10 bases, with 12 bases left between them. Germline CDR1 reads SGHNT; CDR2 reads YENEEA. The chain's CDR3 is CASSLQGDDSPLHF. CDR3 bases: TGTGCCAGCAGCTTACAAGGGGATGACTCACCCCTCCACTTT. Based on the CDR3 plus reference TRBV11-3 and TRBJ1-6, the full variable domain is EAGVVQSPRYKIIEKKQPVAFWCNPISGHNTLYWYLQNLGQGPELLIRYENEEAVDDSQLPKDRFSAERLKGVDSTLKIQPAELGDSAVYLCASSLQGDDSPLHFGNGTRLTVT.

CDR3 sequence reads: CASSRGFDTYEQYF. The CDR3 DNA sequence: TGTGCCAGTAGTCGGGGGTTTGACACCTACGAGCAGTACTTC. The chain recombines TRBV19 with TRBJ2-7, with D perhaps TRBD2 (6 bases). The CDR3 is 14 amino acids. The V end lost 5 bases, the J end lost 2 bases, and 13 bases lay between the germline ends. Germline V gene sequence: CDR1 LNHDA, CDR2 SQIVND (reference sequence).

This clone was counted only a few times. In nucleotides, the CDR3 is TGTGCCAGCAGTTTAGACAGGGTTTCACCCCTCCACTTT. Translating gives CASSLDRVSPLHF. The J gene is TRBJ1-6, the V gene TRBV12-3 or TRBV12-4, with a weak D call TRBD1 (6 bases). The V and J ends lost 1 base and 9 bases respectively, with 7 bases between them. CDR3 length: 13 residues.

The CDR3 DNA sequence: TGCAGTGCTAGTACAGGCCTCGAAGCTTTCTTT. It yields the protein CSASTGLEAFF. This chain joins TRBV20-1 and TRBJ1-1; possibly TRBD1 for D (5 bases). This CDR3 spans 11 amino acids. The V end lost 3 bases, the J end lost 8 bases, and 10 bases lay between the germline ends. Germline CDR1 reads DFQATT; CDR2 reads SNEGSKA (reference sequence).

The chain employs TRBV6-5 and TRBJ1-2; 8 bases line up with TRBD1. This CDR3 has 15 residues. V dropped 5 bases and J dropped 2; count of bases not matched to a gene: 7. The germline V gene has CDR1 MNHEY and CDR2 SVGAGI. CDR3 in amino acids: CASSLTWDRNYGYTF. In nucleotides, the CDR3 is TGTGCCAGCAGTCTTACCTGGGACAGGAACTATGGCTACACCTTC.

The genes are TRBV5-1 and TRBJ1-6; D remains unclear. The CDR3 loop spans 13 amino acids. Germline CDR1 is SGHRS and CDR2 is YFSETQ. The ends were cut back, 2 bases at V and 8 bases at J, with 8 bases in the middle. The CDR3 coding sequence is TGCGCCAGCAGCTTCCAGGTAGATTCACCCCTCCACTTT. Its protein product is CASSFQVDSPLHF.

The chain combines TRBV7-9 with TRBJ2-7; 13 bases are shared with TRBD2. The V gene's germline CDR1 is SEHNR and CDR2 FQNEAQ (reference sequence). This CDR3 comprises 14 residues. With V trimmed by 6 bases and J by 5 bases, 4 bases remained unmatched. CDR3 residues: CASSTSGGANEQYF. CDR3 sequence (DNA): TGTGCCAGCAGTACTAGCGGGGGGGCCAACGAGCAGTACTTC.

This sequence joins TRBV5-4 and TRBJ1-4, with 7 positions matching TRBD1. With V trimmed by 4 bases and J by 8 bases, 8 bases remained unmatched. The CDR3 length is 14 residues. Per the germline V gene, CDR1 is SGHNT and CDR2 is YYREEE (reference sequence). Here the CDR3 reads CASSRQGKSEKLFF. The DNA of the CDR3 is TGTGCCAGCAGCCGACAGGGCAAAAGCGAAAAACTGTTTTTT. Based on the CDR3 plus reference TRBV5-4 and TRBJ1-4, the full variable domain is ETGVTQSPTHLIKTRGQQVTLRCSSQSGHNTVSWYQQALGQGPQFIFQYYREEENGRGNFPPRFSGLQFPNYSSELNVNALELDDSALYLCASSRQGKSEKLFFGSGTQLSVL.

This chain connects TRBV15 to TRBJ1-2; D is unclear. This CDR3 spans 12 amino acids. The germline V gene has CDR1 LNHNV and CDR2 YYDKDF (reference sequence). Between the trimmed V and J ends, which lost 3 bases and 5 bases, there was a span of 7 bases. The DNA for the CDR3 is TGTGCCACCAGCAGCAGTGATTATGGCTACACCTTC. This gives the protein CATSSSDYGYTF.